This TCR beta chain was recovered during a study of shared clonotypes between healthy human individuals. Background on the study: Each donor had three CD4 naive, three CD4 memory, two CD8 naive and one CD8 memory plate. Study-level points and caveats: Inspection by rarefaction showed sorted-subset sequencing to be incomplete despite large depth.

CD45RO+ cells went into CD8 memory alongside CCR7-negative CD45RA+ TemRA cells. CDR1 is MNHNS and CDR2 is SASEGT in the germline V gene. The CDR3 totals 14 residues. After removal of 7 bases from V and 4 bases from J, the junction contained 5 bases not matched to a gene. In the original processing: ImmunoSEQ output held junction-only sequences without quality scores, so filtering differed. Using immunoSEQ multiplex PCR, the repertoire was profiled, and TCRdb retains in-frame clones only, with some absent. That table supplies the V and J calls and clone size; D and trimming were determined from the DNA. Found here are roughly 380,000 clones, 96% of them singletons; the top ten hold 0.32%. Of note for this clone: Its antigen is unidentified.

The sequence derives from a man aged 25-45 years in good health. The source material was memory CD8+ T cells sorted from blood. Documented subset: CD45RO+ cells pooled with CCR7-negative TemRA cells. V gene TRBV6-1 combines with J gene TRBJ2-3; TRBD2 matches 10 bases. CDR3 DNA: TGTGCCAGCAAGAGCGGGAGGGGGTCAGATACGCAGTATTTT. Translation: CASKSGRGSDTQYF.